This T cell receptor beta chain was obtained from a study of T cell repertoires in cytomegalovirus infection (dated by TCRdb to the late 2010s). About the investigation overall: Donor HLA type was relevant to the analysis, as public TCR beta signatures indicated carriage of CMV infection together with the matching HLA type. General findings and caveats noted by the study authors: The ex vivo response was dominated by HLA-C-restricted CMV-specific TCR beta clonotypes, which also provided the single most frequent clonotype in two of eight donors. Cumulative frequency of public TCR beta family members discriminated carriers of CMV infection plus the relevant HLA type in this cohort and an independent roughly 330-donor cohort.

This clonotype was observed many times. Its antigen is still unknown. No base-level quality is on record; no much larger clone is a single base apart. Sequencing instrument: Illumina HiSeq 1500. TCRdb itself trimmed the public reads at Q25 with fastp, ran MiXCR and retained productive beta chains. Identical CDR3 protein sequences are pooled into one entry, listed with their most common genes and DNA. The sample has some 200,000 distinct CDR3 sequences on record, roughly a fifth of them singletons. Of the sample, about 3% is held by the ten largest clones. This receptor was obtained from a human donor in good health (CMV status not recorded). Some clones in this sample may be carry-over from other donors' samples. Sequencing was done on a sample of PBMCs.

The CDR3 region reads CASSLGTGRTDTQYF. The nucleotide sequence is TGTGCCAGCAGCTTAGGGACAGGGAGAACAGATACGCAGTATTTT. This sequence uses TRBV7-6 and TRBJ2-3; TRBD1 fits 8 bases in the junction. Looking up the germline V gene yields CDR1 SGHVS and CDR2 FNYEAQ. The CDR3 sequence holds 15 residues, the cysteine and phenylalanine included. The sequence is cut down to CDR3 DNA, 45 bases in frame from base 1. Relative to germline, V is missing 1 base and J is missing 3 bases, with 3 bases of the junction outside any gene match.